This T cell receptor (beta chain) stems from a study of T cell responses to AZD1222 COVID-19 vaccine (dated by TCRdb to the early 2020s). About the study as a whole: Because spike-specific TCR depth and breadth did not differ between the two schedules, AZD1222 recipients who got a second dose at roughly 4 weeks were pooled with those who got a second dose at roughly 12 weeks. TCR sequencing was performed for roughly 250 trial participants, of whom around 210 were given two doses of AZD1222 and around 25 were given two doses of MenACWY control vaccine. Trial participants were enrolled by age into subgroups of 18-55, 56-69 and 70-plus years, and about 150, 27 and 61 TCR-sequenced participants, respectively, were included in these subgroups.

Per the publication, the time point label means: baseline before first vaccination. Samples from vaccinated people were obtained from the UK trials COV001 and COV002, which included a single-blind randomized controlled phase 2/3 trial of AZD1222 (ChAdOx1 nCoV-19) in healthy adults. For TCRbeta chain sequencing, PBMC samples were collected from trial participants at day 0 and at day 28 after the second dose. General study outcomes and caveats: The vaccine-associated CD4 TCRs covered the entire spike protein, and the dominant responses fell in regions 160-218 and 743-854. In the small 56-69-year group, the increase in depth fell short of significance, most likely because of low power. Conclusions about previously exposed vaccinees are limited, since just six or seven AZD1222 recipients were seropositive for SARS-CoV-2 at baseline. Nearly half of unique spike-specific TCRs reportedly recognized epitopes outside regions mutated in the B.1.351 and B.1.1.7 variants. After two AZD1222 doses, spike-specific TCR breadth and depth were significantly higher than at day 0 and than in MenACWY recipients. Participants were mostly white British and included more females than males, and it was suggested by the authors that clonal diversity may have been underestimated. Because no day 14 peak-response samples were available, repertoires were characterized only after the peak T cell response.

The CDR3 regions of human TCRbeta chains were subjected to immunosequencing. The authors' analysis ran thus. TCRs in the repertoires were matched against a reference library of SARS-CoV-2-specific TCRs that had been generated with the MIRA antigen-specificity platform. Breadth was defined as the fraction of unique TCRs that were SARS-CoV-2-associated, and depth was defined as the fraction of total T cells that were SARS-CoV-2-associated. Using the MIRA data, every spike-specific TCR was mapped to the spike region that the TCR reacted to and assigned to either a CD4 or a CD8 class. Log10-transformed breadth and depth values were compared by one-way ANOVA with Sidak's multiple comparisons tests. Here the immuneACCESS table is served through TCRdb, limited to in-frame sequences with V and J called. Missing clones are a known gap in these copies; in checked studies unresolved V genes cover under half, and the rest lacks a known reason. V, J and clone size reflect that table, while D and trimming were determined from the DNA. This sample is represented by 140,000 to 150,000 clones; 75% to 90% of them were singletons. Of the sample, about 1.5% is held by the ten largest clones.

As concerns this clone: Its antigen is still unknown. It has no much larger one-base neighbor in the sample; base qualities were not kept.

The CDR3 spans 15 residues, from the cysteine through the phenylalanine. CDR3 DNA only is kept here, 45 bases in frame from base 1. Trimming takes 1 base from V and 3 bases from J, and the germline ends sit 11 bases apart. The germline V gene specifies LGHNA as CDR1 and YNFKEQ as CDR2. The chain is encoded by TRBV4-2 joined to TRBJ2-3; the D match is possibly TRBD1 or TRBD2, with 5 bases aligned in each. This material consisted of peripheral blood, taken on day 0 of AZD1222 vaccination. This TCR came from an adult in good health. DNA sequence: TGTGCCAGCAGCCAAGTCGCCGGGGCGACAGATACGCAGTATTTT. Translated, this gives CASSQVAGATDTQYF.